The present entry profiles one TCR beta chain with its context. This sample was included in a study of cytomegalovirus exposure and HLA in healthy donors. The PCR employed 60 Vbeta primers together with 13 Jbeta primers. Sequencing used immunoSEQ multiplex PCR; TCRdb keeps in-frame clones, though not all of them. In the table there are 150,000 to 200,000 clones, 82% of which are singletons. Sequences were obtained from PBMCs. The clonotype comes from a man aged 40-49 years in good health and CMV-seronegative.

The CDR3 region is CSALLSGQGGNEKLFF. The CDR3 DNA sequence: TGCAGCGCCCTGTTAAGTGGACAGGGGGGGAATGAAAAACTGTTTTTT. The chain has TRBV29-1 and TRBJ1-4; 10 nucleotides agree with TRBD1. The V and J ends lost 7 bases and 5 bases, in that order; junction bases with no gene match: 13. Germline V gene sequence: CDR1 SQVTM, CDR2 ANQGSEA. The CDR3 is made up of 16 amino acids.